What follows are 12 T cell receptor beta chains derived from one specimen sequenced in a study of blood T cell repertoires in COVID-19 (dated by TCRdb to 2018 to 2021). Libraries were built with the immunoSEQ multiplex PCR assay. This immuneACCESS table, as held by TCRdb, lists in-frame sequences with V and J called but not all clones. Of the missing ones, under half trace to an unresolved V gene in checked studies; the others have no known cause. This sample has about 190,000 clones in its table, and 79% of those were observed once. The ten largest account for roughly 17% of the sample. The sample comprised peripheral blood. The receptor set was obtained from a man aged 55 to 70 with active or convalescent COVID-19.

The V call is TRBV28, the J call TRBJ1-1; D may be TRBD1 (5 bases). The germline V gene encodes CDR1 MDHEN and CDR2 SYDVKM. This CDR3 region has 13 residues. The ends were cut back, 3 bases at V and 4 bases at J, with 9 bases in the middle. This CDR3 is CASSFAGRTEAFF. DNA for the CDR3: TGTGCCAGCAGTTTTGCAGGGCGCACTGAAGCTTTCTTT.

This chain uses TRBV30 with TRBJ2-7; D remains ambiguous. With 1 base removed from V and 4 bases from J, the gap between germline ends came to 11 bases. In germline, CDR1 is GTSNPN, CDR2 SVGIG (reference sequence). The CDR3 contains 13 residues. CDR3 loop: CAWSEVASYEQYF. In DNA, the CDR3 is TGTGCCTGGAGTGAAGTAGCCTCGTACGAGCAGTACTTC.

This chain uses TRBV5-1 with TRBJ2-3; 7 nucleotides align to TRBD2. Trimming took 3 bases from V and 8 from J; bases not matched to a gene: 12. Germline CDR1 reads SGHRS; CDR2 reads YFSETQ. The CDR3 is 15 residues long. The CDR3: CASSSQTSGGGTQYF. CDR3 coding DNA: TGCGCCAGCAGCTCCCAAACCTCTGGGGGGGGTACGCAGTATTTT. Filled out from reference TRBV5-1 and TRBJ2-3, the complete variable domain reads KAGVTQTPRYLIKTRGQQVTLSCSPISGHRSVSWYQQTPGQGLQFLFEYFSETQRNKGNFPGRFSGRQFSNSRSEMNVSTLELGDSALYLCASSSQTSGGGTQYFGPGTRLTVL.

This clone was observed a few times. Germline and junction disagree at one end, which may indicate a read error. This sequence joins TRBV5-6 and TRBJ2-1; D is unresolved. The CDR3 loop spans 11 amino acids. Germline loops: CDR1 SGHDT, CDR2 YYEEEE. The CDR3 sequence is CASSFYSEQFF. Written as DNA, the CDR3 is TGTGCCAGCAGCTTCTACAGTGAGCAGTTCTTC. Based on the CDR3 plus reference TRBV5-6 and TRBJ2-1, the full variable domain is DAGVTQSPTHLIKTRGQQVTLRCSPKSGHDTVSWYQQALGQGPQFIFQYYEEEERQRGNFPDRFSGHQFPNYSSELNVNALLLGDSALYLCASSFYSEQFFGPGTRLTVL.

The V gene is TRBV6-5, the J gene TRBJ1-4; 9 bases are a match to TRBD1. The V and J ends lost 6 bases and 8 bases, in that order; junction bases with no gene match: 4. CDR3 length equals 13 residues. Per germline, CDR1 MNHEY and CDR2 SVGAGI. In DNA, the CDR3 is TGTGCCAGCAGCAAGGACAGGGGAGAAAAACTGTTTTTT. Protein product: CASSKDRGEKLFF.

V is TRBV12-5 and J is TRBJ2-1, with D perhaps matching TRBD1 (5 bases). Germline V gives CDR1 LGHNT, CDR2 FRNRAP. The CDR3 consists of 15 residues. Trimming removed 6 bases at V and 2 bases at J, with 14 bases between. In nucleotides, the CDR3 is TGTGCTAGTGGCCTGACAGTTAAACCCTACAATGAGCAGTTCTTC. Amino acid sequence: CASGLTVKPYNEQFF.

This clone was seen only a few times. The gene calls are TRBV5-1 and TRBJ2-5; 13 bases align to TRBD2. V was pared by 3 bases and J by 1 base, with 6 bases of the junction left unmatched. CDR3 length: 17 residues. Germline values: CDR1 SGHRS, CDR2 YFSETQ. The CDR3 spells CASSYGLAGVPQETQYF. The CDR3 DNA reads TGCGCCAGCAGCTATGGACTAGCGGGAGTTCCCCAAGAGACCCAGTACTTC. Full variable domain (rest looked up from reference TRBV5-1 and TRBJ2-5): KAGVTQTPRYLIKTRGQQVTLSCSPISGHRSVSWYQQTPGQGLQFLFEYFSETQRNKGNFPGRFSGRQFSNSRSEMNVSTLELGDSALYLCASSYGLAGVPQETQYFGPGTRLLVL.

This chain links TRBV9 with TRBJ2-3; 11 bases fit TRBD2. Germline lookup yields CDR1 SGDLS and CDR2 YYNGEE. The CDR3 is made up of 18 amino acids. The junction had 6 bases not matched to a gene; V was cut back by 0 bases and J by 0 bases. The CDR3 is CASSVAGTSGPSTDTQYF. The CDR3 bases are TGTGCCAGCAGCGTAGCAGGGACTAGCGGCCCTAGCACAGATACGCAGTATTTT.

Only a few counts were recorded for this clone. The V call is TRBV12-5, the J call TRBJ1-1; 7 bases align to TRBD1. Germline V CDR1 and CDR2: LGHNT, FRNRAP. This CDR3 has 13 residues. After removal of 7 bases from V and 4 bases from J, the junction contained 6 bases not matched to a gene. CDR3 residues: CASDPAGGTEAFF. Here the CDR3 DNA reads TGTGCTAGTGACCCCGCAGGGGGCACTGAAGCTTTCTTT.

The sample holds one count of this clone. V gene TRBV29-1 combines with J gene TRBJ1-2; 9 nucleotides align to TRBD1. This CDR3 spans 14 amino acids. Germline values: CDR1 SQVTM, CDR2 ANQGSEA. The junction had 8 bases not matched to a gene; V was cut back by 7 bases and J by 2 bases. The CDR3 loop reads CSAEGTGQNYGYTF. The CDR3 region has the DNA TGCAGCGCCGAAGGGACAGGGCAAAACTATGGCTACACCTTC.

This chain uses TRBV5-1 with TRBJ2-5, with D tentatively TRBD1 (5 bases). The CDR3 totals 14 residues. The germline CDR1 and CDR2 sequences are SGHRS and YFSETQ. Trimming cost V 2 bases and J 1 base, with 9 bases left between them. The chain's CDR3 is CASSFMTAQETQYF. The CDR3, as DNA: TGCGCCAGCAGCTTCATGACAGCCCAAGAGACCCAGTACTTC.

This clone was counted a single time. The CDR3 nucleotides are TGTGCCAGCAGCTCAACAGGGGGGGCCAGCTATGGCTACACCTTC. Its protein is CASSSTGGASYGYTF. V gene TRBV5-5 combines with J gene TRBJ1-2; 8 bases align to TRBD1. Trimming took 3 bases from V and 4 from J; bases not matched to a gene: 8. The CDR3 runs 15 residues. From germline, CDR1 is SGHKS and CDR2 YYEKEE (reference sequence).